A single sample is the source of the 23 T cell receptor beta chains below, sequenced in a study of T cells in Graves' hyperthyroidism and ophthalmopathy. TCR beta CDR3 regions were amplified from RNA transcripts. HTBI primers were used for first-round RT-PCR of the TCR CDR3. TCRdb re-derived calls from the multiplex PCR reads in MiXCR, one entry per CDR3 protein. This repertoire shows about 200,000 distinct CDR3 sequences, approximately 20% found once; its top ten account for roughly two fifths. Sequenced sample: blood. These receptors were collected from a man aged 40-50 years with Graves' hyperthyroidism.

This clonotype was detected a few times. The chain carries TRBV6-2 or TRBV6-3 and TRBJ2-1; TRBD2 matches at 10 bases. The J segment lost 7 bases and the V segment lost 1 base, leaving 7 bases of the junction unmatched. This CDR3 is built from 16 residues. Germline V gene data show CDR1 as MNHEY and CDR2 as SVGEGT. CDR3 DNA: TGTGCCAGCAGTTACTGGAGCGGGGGGGCCGGGAATGAGCAGTTCTTC. Its translation: CASSYWSGGAGNEQFF.

The chain carries TRBV28 and TRBJ2-5; 7 nucleotides line up with TRBD1. V trimming: 3 bases; J trimming: 6 bases; junction bases outside the gene matches: 7. Germline CDR1 is MDHEN and CDR2 is SYDVKM. This CDR3 region has 14 residues. CDR3 sequence: CASSLARGGKTQYF. Written as DNA, the CDR3 is TGTGCCAGCAGTTTGGCCCGAGGGGGCAAGACCCAGTACTTC. The variable domain in full, completed from reference TRBV28 and TRBJ2-5, reads DVKVTQSSRYLVKRTGEKVFLECVQDMDHENMFWYRQDPGLGLRLIYFSYDVKMKEKGDIPEGYSVSREKKERFSLILESASTNQTSMYLCASSLARGGKTQYFGPGTRLLVL.

This clonotype is categorized as medium-sized. The chain employs TRBV4-1 and TRBJ2-3; TRBD2 aligns across 7 bases. The V gene end was trimmed by 1 base and the J gene end by 4 bases; junction bases not matched to a gene: 8. The CDR3 length is 16 residues. Germline assignment: CDR1 MGHRA and CDR2 YSYEKL. CDR3 protein: CASSQARSGIPDTQYF. For the CDR3, the DNA is TGCGCCAGCAGCCAAGCGAGAAGCGGGATTCCAGATACGCAGTATTTT.

V and J are TRBV5-1 and TRBJ2-7, with 10 bases aligning to TRBD2. The CDR3 totals 18 residues. Germline values: CDR1 SGHRS, CDR2 YFSETQ. J gave up 2 bases and V 0 bases, and 11 bases lay outside the gene matches. For the CDR3, the DNA is TGCGCCAGCAGCTTGGTCAGCCTAGCGGGGGAGGTGCCCTACGAGCAGTACTTC. It translates to CASSLVSLAGEVPYEQYF.

This clonotype has a count of ten or more. The rearrangement links TRBV30 to TRBJ2-3; D perhaps matches TRBD1 (6 bases). Trimming shortened V by 4 bases and J by 1 base, and 6 bases separated the two germline ends. The CDR3 is 12 residues long. Germline CDR1 reads GTSNPN; CDR2 reads SVGIG (reference sequence). The chain's CDR3 is CAWTGGTDTQYF. The CDR3, as DNA: TGTGCCTGGACAGGGGGCACAGATACGCAGTATTTT.

The chain has TRBV5-1 and TRBJ2-5; D is possibly TRBD2 (5 bases). V was trimmed by 0 bases and J by 1 base, leaving 10 bases between them. The CDR3 is 15 amino acids. Per germline, CDR1 SGHRS and CDR2 YFSETQ. The CDR3 reads CASSLAGLRQETQYF. In DNA, the CDR3 is TGCGCCAGCAGCTTGGCTGGACTGCGCCAAGAGACCCAGTACTTC.

This clonotype was picked up a small number of times. A clone one base away is much larger, so this may be a read error. The rearrangement joins TRBV5-1 to TRBJ1-2; a weak D match, TRBD1 (5 bases). CDR1 and CDR2 from the germline V gene are SGHRS and YFSETQ. The CDR3 sequence is 16 residues long. V gave up 4 bases and J gave up 6 bases, with 22 bases separating them. This chain's CDR3 is CASSREMTRAVDGYTF. The CDR3 DNA sequence: TGCGCCAGCAGCAGGGAAATGACCAGGGCGGTCGATGGCTACACCTTC.

This clonotype was detected ten times or more. The V and J genes are TRBV6-2 or TRBV6-3 and TRBJ1-2; D uncertain. The V gene's germline CDR1 is MNHEY and CDR2 SVGEGT. Between the trimmed V and J ends, which lost 0 bases and 3 bases, there was a span of 11 bases. The CDR3 covers 15 residues. CDR3 coding DNA: TGTGCCAGCAGTTACTCGAACGGGTTCGACTATGGCTACACCTTC. It encodes CASSYSNGFDYGYTF.

This clonotype came up a few times. The rearrangement uses TRBV9 and TRBJ2-1, with TRBD1 matching over 7 bases. Germline CDR1 SGDLS, CDR2 YYNGEE. Trimming cost V 4 bases and J 7 bases; bases outside gene matches: 8. The CDR3 loop spans 14 amino acids. The CDR3, as DNA: TGTGCCAGCAGCTTCCGGACAGGTCGGAATGAGCAGTTCTTC. This encodes CASSFRTGRNEQFF.

This clonotype was counted ten times or more. The chain carries TRBV4-3 and TRBJ1-1, with D unclear. The CDR3 has 13 residues. Germline CDR1 is LGHNA and CDR2 is YSLEER. V gave up 2 bases and J gave up 7 bases, with 11 bases separating them. CDR3 sequence: CASSQYNQVEAFF. The CDR3 DNA follows: TGCGCCAGCAGCCAATATAACCAGGTTGAAGCTTTCTTT.

This clonotype was detected many times. The CDR3 is CASSQGGGGDTQYF. DNA for the CDR3: TGTGCCAGCAGCCAAGGAGGGGGGGGAGATACGCAGTATTTT. J is TRBJ2-3 and V is TRBV3-1; a weak D match, TRBD2 (7 bases). The CDR3 consists of 14 residues. Trimming left V 1 base short and J 5 bases short, with 10 bases between. CDR1 LGHDT and CDR2 YNNKEL come from the germline V gene (reference sequence).

This clonotype was seen a few times. A much larger clone lies one base from this, so it may be a read error. The chain is built from TRBV6-1 and TRBJ1-2, with a possible D match to TRBD1 (5 bases). The CDR3 contains 15 residues. CDR1 is MNHNS, CDR2 SASEGT, per germline. CDR3: CASSEASGLSYGHTF. The DNA for the CDR3 is TGTGCCAGCAGTGAAGCCTCAGGGTTGAGCTATGGCCACACCTTC.

This clonotype showed up many times. The chain employs TRBV24-1 and TRBJ2-1; 12 bases align to TRBD2. The CDR3 has 16 amino acids. Germline values: CDR1 KGHDR, CDR2 SFDVKD. With 5 bases clipped from V and 7 bases from J, the junction kept 8 bases outside the gene matches. The CDR3 DNA reads TGTGCCACCAGTGCTCCTAGCGGGGGGGCTTGGAATGAGCAGTTCTTC. This gives the protein CATSAPSGGAWNEQFF.

The rearrangement joins TRBV2 to TRBJ1-5; TRBD1 agrees at 9 bases. This CDR3 spans 15 amino acids. Germline-derived CDR1 and CDR2 are SNHLY and FYNNEI. V lost 8 bases and J lost 1; bases outside the gene matches: 6. DNA for the CDR3: TGTGCCAGCGGAGGACAGGGGATGAGCAATCAGCCCCAGCATTTT. Translating it yields CASGGQGMSNQPQHF.

This clonotype was recorded many times. The chain joins TRBV7-2 to TRBJ2-3; no firm D call. In germline, CDR1 is SGHTA, CDR2 FQGNSA. The length of the CDR3 is 15 residues. Between the trimmed V and J ends, which lost 5 bases and 0 bases, there was a span of 12 bases. This chain's CDR3 is CASSPTSTSTDTQYF. In DNA form, the CDR3 reads TGTGCCAGCAGCCCAACATCGACTAGCACAGATACGCAGTATTTT. The full variable domain, completed using reference TRBV7-2 and TRBJ2-3, is GAGVSQSPSNKVTEKGKDVELRCDPISGHTALYWYRQSLGQGLEFLIYFQGNSAPDKSGLPSDRFSAERTGGSVSTLTIQRTQQEDSAVYLCASSPTSTSTDTQYFGPGTRLTVL.

With regard to this clonotype: A much larger clone sits a single nucleotide away, making a read error possible. This rearrangement joins TRBV9 to TRBJ2-5, with 9 bases matching TRBD2. The CDR3 length is 16 residues. CDR1 SGDLS and CDR2 YYNGEE come from the germline V gene. With V trimmed by 3 bases and J by 3 bases, 9 bases remained unmatched. In nucleotides, the CDR3 is TGTGCCAGCAGCGCAGCTCGGGCTAGCGGGGAAGAGACCCAGTACTTC. Translation gives CASSAARASGEETQYF.

Many counts were recorded for this clonotype. The chain has TRBV3-1 and TRBJ2-1; D call uncertain. V lost 1 base and J 0 bases, leaving 10 bases between the germline ends. Germline CDR1 reads LGHDT; CDR2 reads YNNKEL (reference sequence). CDR3 length equals 16 residues. The CDR3 sequence: CASSQGGQSSYNEQFF. The CDR3 bases are TGTGCCAGCAGCCAAGGAGGTCAGAGCTCCTACAATGAGCAGTTCTTC.

A single count supports this clonotype. It may be a read error: a sequence one base away is much more abundant. V is TRBV12-3 or TRBV12-4 and J is TRBJ1-2; D gene uncertain. The CDR3 is 11 residues long. This CDR3 reads CASARDGGHTF. DNA for the CDR3: TGTGCCAGCGCGCGGGATGGTGGCCACACCTTC.

Comments on this clonotype: This may stem from a read error, because a much larger clone lies one nucleotide away. The CDR3 does not close with the conserved phenylalanine or tryptophan, likely indicating a read error. The chain is built from TRBV3-1 and TRBJ1-1; D is undetermined. The CDR3 runs 13 residues. Germline CDR1 LGHDT, CDR2 YNNKEL (reference sequence). The V end was cut by 4 bases, the J end by 3 bases, with 9 bases between. CDR3 bases: TGTGCCAGCAGCCTTAGGGATTACACTGAAGCTTTCCTT. Amino acid sequence: CASSLRDYTEAFL.

This clonotype was recorded at least ten times. The rearrangement uses TRBV13 and TRBJ1-1, with unresolved D. The CDR3 sequence is 13 residues long. CDR1 PRHDT and CDR2 FYEKMQ come from the germline V gene (reference sequence). Trimming removed 5 bases from V and 1 base from J, with 8 bases in between. The CDR3 sequence is CASSRSGNTEAFF. In DNA, the CDR3 is TGTGCCAGCAGCAGATCAGGGAACACTGAAGCTTTCTTT.

This clonotype was seen many times. The V and J genes are TRBV7-3 and TRBJ2-1; 8 bases map to TRBD1. The length of the CDR3 is 15 residues. The germline V gene encodes CDR1 SGHTA and CDR2 FQGTGA. Trimming at V came to 3 bases and at J to 6 bases, leaving 7 bases not matched to a gene. The CDR3: CASSFPQGDRNEQFF. The DNA for the CDR3 is TGTGCCAGCAGCTTCCCACAGGGGGATCGCAATGAGCAGTTCTTC.

The V and J genes are TRBV7-3 and TRBJ2-2; perhaps TRBD2 as D (5 bases). This CDR3 comprises 12 residues. Germline CDR1 SGHTA, CDR2 FQGTGA. Trimming pared 8 bases from V and 4 bases from J, leaving 8 bases between. The CDR3, as DNA: TGTGCCAGCGGCGCGGGCACCGGGGAGCTGTTTTTT. Translated, it gives CASGAGTGELFF.

This clonotype has a handful of counts. The chain joins TRBV29-1 to TRBJ1-1; the D gene is possibly TRBD1 (5 bases). V lost 6 bases to trimming and J lost 1 base, with 9 bases between them. The CDR3 totals 12 residues. CDR1 is SQVTM, CDR2 ANQGSEA, per germline. The CDR3 region has the DNA TGCAGCGTGGCTGGGGCGAACACTGAAGCTTTCTTT. Amino acids: CSVAGANTEAFF.